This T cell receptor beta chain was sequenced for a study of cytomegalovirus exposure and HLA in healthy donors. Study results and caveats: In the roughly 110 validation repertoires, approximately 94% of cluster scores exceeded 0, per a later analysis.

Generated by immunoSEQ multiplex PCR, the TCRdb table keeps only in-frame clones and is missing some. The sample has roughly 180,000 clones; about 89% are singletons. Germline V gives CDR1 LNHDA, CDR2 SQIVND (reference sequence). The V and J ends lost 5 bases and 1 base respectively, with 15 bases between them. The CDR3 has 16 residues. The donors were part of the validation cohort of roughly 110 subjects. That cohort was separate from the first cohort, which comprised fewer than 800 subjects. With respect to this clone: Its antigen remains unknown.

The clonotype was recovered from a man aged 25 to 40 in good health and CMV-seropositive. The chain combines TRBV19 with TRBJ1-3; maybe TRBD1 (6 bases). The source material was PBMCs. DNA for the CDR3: TGTGCCAGTAGTCACAGGGAGCGGGGATCTGGAAACACCATATATTTT. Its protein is CASSHRERGSGNTIYF.